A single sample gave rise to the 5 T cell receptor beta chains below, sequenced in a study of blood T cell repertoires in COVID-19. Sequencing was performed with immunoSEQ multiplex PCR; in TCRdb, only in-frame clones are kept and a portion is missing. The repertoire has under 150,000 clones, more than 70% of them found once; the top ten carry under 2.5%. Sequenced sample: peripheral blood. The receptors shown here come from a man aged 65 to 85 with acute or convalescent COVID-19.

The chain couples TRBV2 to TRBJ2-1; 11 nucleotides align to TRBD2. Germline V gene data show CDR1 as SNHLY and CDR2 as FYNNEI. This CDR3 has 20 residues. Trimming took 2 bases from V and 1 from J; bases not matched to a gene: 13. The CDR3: CASSENRYLTSGASYNEQFF. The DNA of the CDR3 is TGTGCCAGCAGTGAAAACAGGTACCTGACTAGCGGGGCTTCCTACAATGAGCAGTTCTTC.

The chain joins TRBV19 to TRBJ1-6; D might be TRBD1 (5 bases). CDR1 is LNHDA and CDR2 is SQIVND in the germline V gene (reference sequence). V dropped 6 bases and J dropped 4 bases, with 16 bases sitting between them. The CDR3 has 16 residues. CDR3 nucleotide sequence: TGTGCCAGTAGGTCTATGGAGACAGATTATAATTCACCCCTCCACTTT. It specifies CASRSMETDYNSPLHF. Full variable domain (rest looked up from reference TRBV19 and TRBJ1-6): DGGITQSPKYLFRKEGQNVTLSCEQNLNHDAMYWYRQDPGQGLRLIYYSQIVNDFQKGDIAEGYSVSREKKESFPLTVTSAQKNPTAFYLCASRSMETDYNSPLHFGNGTRLTVT.

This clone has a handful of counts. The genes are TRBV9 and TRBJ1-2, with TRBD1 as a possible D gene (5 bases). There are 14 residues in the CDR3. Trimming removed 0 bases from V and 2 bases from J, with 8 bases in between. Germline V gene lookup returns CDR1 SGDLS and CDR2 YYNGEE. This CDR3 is CASSVDAGNYGYTF. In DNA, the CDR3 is TGTGCCAGCAGCGTAGATGCAGGGAACTATGGCTACACCTTC.

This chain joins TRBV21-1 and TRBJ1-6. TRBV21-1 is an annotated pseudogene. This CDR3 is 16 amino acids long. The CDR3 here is CASLTTTWPYNSPLHF. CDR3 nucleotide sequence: TGTGCCAGCCTCACAACTACTTGGCCCTATAATTCACCCCTCCACTTT.

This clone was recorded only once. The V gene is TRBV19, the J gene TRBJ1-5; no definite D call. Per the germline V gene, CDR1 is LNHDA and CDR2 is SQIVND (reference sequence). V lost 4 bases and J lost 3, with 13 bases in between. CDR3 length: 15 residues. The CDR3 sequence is CASSRGRENNQPQHF. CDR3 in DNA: TGTGCCAGTAGTAGAGGCCGGGAGAACAATCAGCCCCAGCATTTT.